The rows below give T cell receptor beta chains drawn from one sample of a study of CD8 T cells in ankylosing spondylitis. TCRdb redid the calling of the 5' RACE reads with MiXCR, one entry per CDR3 protein. The data show hundreds of thousands of distinct CDR3 sequences, roughly 32% seen once. Sequenced sample: blood, either unsorted or a sorted T cell fraction (not recorded which). These receptors came from a male donor with ankylosing spondylitis or in good health (not recorded which). Both conserved end residues are part of each CDR3. The listing skips clone size in some rows; elsewhere it reads once, few, many or a size class.

j_call clone_size v_call cdr3_aa
TRBJ2-7 . TRBV7-7 CASSLGTGSIYEQYF
TRBJ2-3 . TRBV5-1 CASSLGTEYTDTQYF
TRBJ1-1 . TRBV20-1 CSAAQGSNTEAFF
TRBJ2-2 . TRBV10-3 CAISEGRGTGELFF
TRBJ1-1 . TRBV15 CATSTMDSTEAFF
TRBJ1-2 . TRBV7-2 CASSLRAGGARGYTF
TRBJ1-3 many TRBV20-1 CSARPQHFDGYSGNTIYF
TRBJ2-3 . TRBV20-1 CSAVTGTSGRDTQYF
TRBJ2-7 few TRBV6-5 CASSYSFGIALYEQYF
TRBJ2-1 few TRBV5-1 CASSPTPLAGRLNEQFF
TRBJ2-7 . TRBV10-3 CAISEADRNSYEQYF
TRBJ2-5 few TRBV7-3 CASSLKGQETQYF
TRBJ2-3 . TRBV6-1 CASSGLAGDFDTQYF
TRBJ2-7 . TRBV7-2 CASSLRDPGGEQYF
TRBJ2-2 . TRBV18 CASSPQSGELFF
TRBJ2-6 many TRBV20-1 CSARDRKGMAGANVLTF
TRBJ2-5 . TRBV6-1 CASVKGAGETQYF
TRBJ2-4 . TRBV20-1 CSARRGGRTAKNIQYF
TRBJ2-3 . TRBV10-3 CAISESKGPSTDTQYF
TRBJ2-3 . TRBV11-2 CASSLRLGGRVFADTQYF
TRBJ2-7 few TRBV20-1 CSARGGDEQYF
TRBJ2-2 few TRBV20-1 CSARSGTGGTGELFF
TRBJ2-3 many TRBV27 CASSPTTDTQYF
TRBJ1-6 . TRBV12-3/TRBV12-4 CAIRGSYNSPLHF
TRBJ2-7 . TRBV20-1 CSARVTAGGSYEQYF
TRBJ2-5 few TRBV6-5 CARQGWETQYF
TRBJ2-1 few TRBV5-5 CASSLEVYEQFF
TRBJ1-4 few TRBV12-3/TRBV12-4 CASSYRKTNEKLFF
TRBJ2-7 . TRBV12-3/TRBV12-4 CASSKQGTVSYEQYF
TRBJ1-3 few TRBV29-1 CSVEDLQAGGTGNTIYF
TRBJ1-2 once TRBV20-1 CSARGGVSGGYTF
TRBJ2-1 . TRBV24-1 CATRLTGSNEQFF
TRBJ2-7 many TRBV6-5 CASSYSSGLYEQYF